Detailed here is one TCR beta chain. The sample comes from a study of blood T cell repertoires in COVID-19. About the research overall: Both acute and convalescent COVID-19 samples were obtained from the United States, Italy and Spain. Nucleic acid was either cDNA or gDNA, and it came from T cells, B-cell-depleted T cells, or PBMCs.

Authors' data handling: Amplification with reference gene primers provided the estimates of nucleated cell counts. Data came from immunoSEQ multiplex PCR; TCRdb stores just in-frame clones and leaves some out. Clone size and V and J calls were adopted from that table, with D and trimming inferred from the DNA. The data show about 280,000 clones, with approximately 85% seen just once and about 8.6% held by the top ten. The sequence was obtained from a man between 18 and 35 years old with active or convalescent COVID-19. Sequenced material: peripheral blood.

Here the CDR3 reads CASSPPGGTTGNTIYF. The CDR3 nucleotides read TGTGCCAGCTCACCCCCGGGAGGAACCACTGGAAACACCATATATTTT. The rearrangement uses TRBV18 and TRBJ1-3; D remains ambiguous. V dropped 3 bases and J dropped 2 bases, with 14 bases sitting between them. Germline V gene lookup returns CDR1 KGHSH and CDR2 LQKENI. The CDR3 spans 16 residues.